This entry describes one T cell receptor beta chain. This clone showed up just once. Its antigen target is currently unknown. The record has no base qualities; no much larger clone is one base away. In total, 600 or so healthy bone marrow donors made up the cohort. At the time of sampling, every cohort member was nominally healthy, though immune exposures that went unrecorded were likely present. Of the 690 or so cohort members, roughly 300 had positive CMV serostatus and about 330 had negative CMV serostatus, and CMV serostatus was not recorded for the donor. Every donor gave a peripheral blood sample, and the peripheral blood mononuclear cells from that sample were used for TCR beta sequencing. The Qiagen DNeasy Blood Extraction Kit was used to extract genomic DNA from the blood cell samples. These data originate in a study of cytomegalovirus exposure and HLA in healthy donors (dated by TCRdb to between 2016 and 2019). Turning to the overall study: An earlier analysis of some 620 of the donors reported roughly 300 Gb of sequence data and about 120 million unique TCR beta sequences obtained from roughly 170 million T cells. An early release covering roughly 600 HLA-typed donors comprised approximately 290 gigabases of sequencing data and tens of millions of unique TCR sequences. Among the approximately 400 genotyped donors, around 81% belonged to the genetic ancestry cluster associated with self-reported Caucasian donors. The study was designed to test whether signatures of past pathogen exposure could be identified by cataloging public T cell receptors. The study profiled the T cell repertoires of more than 500 subjects by immunosequencing and related them to cytomegalovirus serostatus. A separate validation cohort of about 110 different subjects was used in addition to the roughly 670-subject first cohort. The study combined high-throughput TCR immunosequencing, statistical association of individual TCRs with disease status, and machine learning to predict cytomegalovirus infection status. In a later analysis, previously published TCR beta repertoires from about 670 donors were re-analyzed and high-resolution HLA genotyping was added so that TCR occurrence patterns could be studied. The later analysis used no new phenotypic data to find candidate immune exposures, relying instead on TCR beta sequences and their occurrence across donors. An earlier analysis of 500 to 650 of the donors applied high-throughput TCR beta sequencing to assess whether each TCR beta V gene segment acted as functional or pseudogenic. Donor age, sex, ethnicity and CMV serostatus were compiled together with the repertoire data. A later genetic analysis took genome-wide SNP genotypes for about 55% of the 666 donors and used that subset as a discovery cohort. All discovery cohort repertoires had been generated on a single sequencing platform. Both class I and class II loci were covered by HLA typing, at four-digit resolution. The number of typed donors differed by locus: about 629-630 for A, B, C, DRB1 and DQB1; 522 for DQA1; 600 to 610 for DPA1; and 400 to 480 for DPB1. Four to six DR-DQ haplotypes were handled as single units for association and clustering, since linkage in the cohort was strong. On average, around 230,000 unique TCR beta nucleotide sequences were sequenced per donor among a few hundred genotyped donors of the cohort, with 15% to 20% of those sequences being non-productive.

For CDR1 and CDR2, the germline V gene (reference sequence) lists MNHEY and SMNVEV. Germline trimming: 8 bases from V, 13 bases from J; junction bases outside gene matches: 22. The CDR3 has 17 amino acids, counting the end cysteine and phenylalanine. Only the CDR3 part of the read is kept: 51 bases, read in frame from the first base. Overall study results and their limits: When HLA alleles, especially DR and DQ, strongly co-occurred, attributing TCR associations to individual alleles was difficult. In a later analysis, the rate of TCR association differed among HLA loci, with DRB1 alleles having the most associated TCRs and HLA-C alleles having the fewest. The authors suggested that the approach could potentially be generalized to other disease states and immunological phenotypes. A total of fewer than 200 TCR beta chains were listed by the study as associated with cytomegalovirus. In vitro tests confirmed that a few of the cytomegalovirus-associated TCR beta chains recognize cytomegalovirus antigens. Over 15 rarely observed V segments, including chromosome 9 orphons, were excluded from the earlier analysis of 550 to 700 of the donors because counts were too low. A later analysis found that HLA-associated TCR beta chains were more clonally expanded and had lower generation probabilities than equally common non-associated chains. Some IMGT-functional V segments, including TRBV6-2 and TRBV6-3, could not be told apart with the 87-base-pair reads, so those segments were excluded. Correlated functional status among segregating V segments might reflect linkage disequilibrium, but an unknown experimental factor could not be ruled out. The classifier was reported to diagnose cytomegalovirus status with high specificity and sensitivity in both the original and validation cohorts. A later genetic analysis associated a missense DCLRE1C variant with V-gene and J-gene trimming of TCR beta chains, and an independent cohort replicated the association. An earlier analysis of around 500 of the donors showed that most TCR beta V segments appeared in productive rearrangements either about 87% or about 30% of the time, which broadly matched IMGT annotations. Specific HLA alleles were associated with 15,000 to 20,000 TCR beta sequences at a false discovery rate of 0.05 in a later analysis. For the cohort, immune exposure information was limited to CMV serostatus. Across donors, most TCR sequences were observed very rarely, whereas some public TCRs were present in many individuals. A later analysis found that most CMV-associated TCR beta chains appeared HLA-restricted, with HLA associations seemingly driven largely by CMV exposure. HLA typing was unavailable for some donors at each locus, so association tests used only the typed subset. Compared with the approximately 600-donor mean, donors in an Asian-associated ancestry cluster had fewer N-insertions in productive TCRs, according to a later genetic analysis. A further reported finding was that TCR beta sequences accurately predicted the HLA-A and HLA-B alleles for most subjects in the first cohort. A later analysis reported that several top co-occurrence clusters appeared linked to parvovirus B19, influenza, CMV and Epstein-Barr virus. Presence/absence analyses assumed roughly uniform sequencing depth across donors, an assumption that may not hold. A cluster of highly shared sequence variants was judged likely to be a technical artifact of the sequencing pipeline. In this cohort, only TCR beta chains were sequenced, and detectable features were limited by the absence of alpha or paired-chain data.

Library preparation used the immunoSEQ multiplex PCR assay. A mixture of 60 forward primers for TCR Vbeta segments and 13 reverse primers for TCR Jbeta segments was used in the multiplex PCR. Amplification of the CDR3 region of rearranged TCR beta genes was performed with a multiplex PCR assay on genomic DNA. The Illumina HiSeq System was used to sequence the amplified TCR beta libraries as 87-base-pair reads. The source study handled its data this way. A later analysis tallied about 77 million unique TCR beta chains across the approximately 670 repertoires, and about 10 million of those chains were shared by two or more donors. To remove PCR and sequencing errors, raw reads were error-corrected and collapsed into unique sequences using a nearest-neighbor algorithm that merged closely related sequences. To assign V, D and J gene segments, CDR3 sequences were aligned to IMGT reference sequences. Each retained sequence needed at least a six-nucleotide match to both a V gene segment and a J gene segment. Rearrangements were called productive when the CDR3 lacked stop codons and stayed in frame with V and J; all others were non-productive. Following IMGT convention, CDR3 was defined as the stretch from the second conserved V-encoded cysteine up to the conserved J-encoded phenylalanine. The earlier analysis of about 620 of the donors excluded sequences that lacked an unambiguous match to a single V gene segment. In an earlier analysis of several hundred of the donors, V segments were called functional above 56.7% productive rearrangements and were called segregating when the between-donor standard deviation exceeded 5%. A statistical classification framework was built to diagnose cytomegalovirus status from the catalog of TCR beta chain sequences. In a later analysis, V and J genes were assigned by comparing TCR nucleotide sequences against IMGT/GENE-DB human TR gene sequences. Using the TCRdist pipeline, a later analysis assigned CDR3 sequences along with most-parsimonious VDJ recombination scenarios. A later analysis defined each TCR beta chain by its CDR3 amino acid sequence plus V-gene family, and excluded reads lacking a unique V-gene family. As a way to deal with suspected cross-contamination and a sequencing artifact, a later analysis dropped approximately 590 nucleotide sequences that were highly shared and had low generation probability. For each public chain, a later analysis derived a clonal expansion index from normalized ranks of inferred template counts within each repertoire. Generation probabilities in a later analysis came from a VDJ recombination model fitted to out-of-frame rearrangements, and those results were checked against IGoR. In a later analysis, hypergeometric tests were used to score TCR-TCR, TCR-HLA and TCR-CMV co-occurrence, with a repertoire-size bias correction applied to TCR pairs. In a later analysis, false discovery rates were estimated by permuting HLA or CMV assignments 20 times. A later analysis grouped co-occurring TCRs with DBSCAN, adding TCRdist sequence similarity when clustering within HLA-allele-positive subsets. For co-occurrence clustering, repertoires with fewer than 30,000 or more than 120,000 public chains were excluded, along with five or six repertoires with anomalous nucleotide sharing. The clones in this table, taken by TCRdb from immuneACCESS, are in-frame only. Not every clone is retained; where verified, under half of the shortfall comes from an unresolved V gene, and the cause of the rest is unknown. For V, J and clone size, that table is used; D and trimming come from the DNA. Here the sample has 65,000 to 95,000 clones; around 80% occur a single time. The top ten clonotypes cover 13% of the sample.

The sequenced sample consisted of PBMCs. The source is a human donor in good health. The V and J segments used are TRBV27 and TRBJ1-6, and 8 junctional nucleotides match TRBD1. The CDR3 protein: CASAIQGDRDRPTPLHF. The nucleotides are TGTGCCAGCGCTATACAGGGGGACCGGGACAGGCCGACGCCCCTCCACTTT.